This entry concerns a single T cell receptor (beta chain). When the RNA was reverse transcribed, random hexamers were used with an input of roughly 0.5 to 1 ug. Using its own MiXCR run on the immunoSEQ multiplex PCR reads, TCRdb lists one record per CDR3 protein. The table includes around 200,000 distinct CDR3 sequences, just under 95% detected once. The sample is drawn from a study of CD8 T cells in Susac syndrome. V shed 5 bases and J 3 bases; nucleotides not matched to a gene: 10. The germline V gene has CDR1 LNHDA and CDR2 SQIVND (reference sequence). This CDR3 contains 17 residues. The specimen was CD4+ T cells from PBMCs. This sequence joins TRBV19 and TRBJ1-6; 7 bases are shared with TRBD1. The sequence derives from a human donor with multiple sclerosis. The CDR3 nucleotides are TGTGCCAGTAGTCGTCACCGGGACAGCGGCTATAATTCACCCCTCCACTTT. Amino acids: CASSRHRDSGYNSPLHF.